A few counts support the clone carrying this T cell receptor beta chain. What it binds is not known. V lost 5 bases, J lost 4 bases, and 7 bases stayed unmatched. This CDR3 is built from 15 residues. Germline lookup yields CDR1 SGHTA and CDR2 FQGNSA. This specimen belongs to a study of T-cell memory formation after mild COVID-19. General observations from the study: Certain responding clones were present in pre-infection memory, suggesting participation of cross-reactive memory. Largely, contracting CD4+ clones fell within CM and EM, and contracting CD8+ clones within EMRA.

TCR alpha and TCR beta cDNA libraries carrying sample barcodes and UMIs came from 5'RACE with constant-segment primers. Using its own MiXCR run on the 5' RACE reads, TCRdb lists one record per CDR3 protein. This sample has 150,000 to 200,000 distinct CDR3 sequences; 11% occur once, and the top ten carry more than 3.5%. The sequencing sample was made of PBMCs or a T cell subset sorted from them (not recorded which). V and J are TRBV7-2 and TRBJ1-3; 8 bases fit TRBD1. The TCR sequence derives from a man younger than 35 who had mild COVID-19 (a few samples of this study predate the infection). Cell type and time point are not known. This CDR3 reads CASSNLGQGGNTIYF. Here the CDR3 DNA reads TGTGCCAGCAGCAACCTTGGACAGGGCGGAAACACCATATATTTT.